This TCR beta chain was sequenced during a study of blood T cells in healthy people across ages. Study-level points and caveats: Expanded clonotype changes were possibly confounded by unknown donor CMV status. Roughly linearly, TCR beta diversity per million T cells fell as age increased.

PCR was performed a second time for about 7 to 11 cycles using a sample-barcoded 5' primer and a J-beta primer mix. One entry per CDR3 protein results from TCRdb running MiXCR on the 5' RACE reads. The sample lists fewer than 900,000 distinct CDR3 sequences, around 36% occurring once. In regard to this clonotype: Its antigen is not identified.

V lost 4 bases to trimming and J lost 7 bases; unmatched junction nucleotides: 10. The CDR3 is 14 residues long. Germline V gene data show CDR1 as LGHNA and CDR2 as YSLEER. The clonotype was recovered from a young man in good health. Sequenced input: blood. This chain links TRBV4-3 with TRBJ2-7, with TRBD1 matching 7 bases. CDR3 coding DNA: TGCGCCAGCAGCCTAAGACAGGGAGACAATGAGCAGTACTTC. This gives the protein CASSLRQGDNEQYF.